This note documents a single T cell receptor (beta chain) sequence. V lost 1 base and J lost 12; bases outside the gene matches: 15. This CDR3 is built from 16 residues. CDR1 and CDR2 from the germline V gene are SGHTA and FQGNSA. This record comes from a study of blood T cell repertoires in COVID-19. Study as a whole: Sources were T cells, B-cell-depleted T cells, or PBMCs; the material itself was cDNA or gDNA.

The protocol was immunoSEQ multiplex PCR, while the TCRdb copy is restricted to in-frame clones and leaves out a portion. The sample contains some 130,000 clones, roughly 83% of which appear only once. Sequences were obtained from peripheral blood. This clonotype was obtained from a woman older than 75 with acute or convalescent COVID-19. The V gene is TRBV7-2, the J gene TRBJ2-1, with 7 bases matching TRBD2. CDR3 residues: CASSLVSSGLSGVQFF. For the CDR3, the DNA is TGTGCCAGCAGCTTAGTATCTAGCGGACTAAGCGGGGTGCAGTTCTTC.